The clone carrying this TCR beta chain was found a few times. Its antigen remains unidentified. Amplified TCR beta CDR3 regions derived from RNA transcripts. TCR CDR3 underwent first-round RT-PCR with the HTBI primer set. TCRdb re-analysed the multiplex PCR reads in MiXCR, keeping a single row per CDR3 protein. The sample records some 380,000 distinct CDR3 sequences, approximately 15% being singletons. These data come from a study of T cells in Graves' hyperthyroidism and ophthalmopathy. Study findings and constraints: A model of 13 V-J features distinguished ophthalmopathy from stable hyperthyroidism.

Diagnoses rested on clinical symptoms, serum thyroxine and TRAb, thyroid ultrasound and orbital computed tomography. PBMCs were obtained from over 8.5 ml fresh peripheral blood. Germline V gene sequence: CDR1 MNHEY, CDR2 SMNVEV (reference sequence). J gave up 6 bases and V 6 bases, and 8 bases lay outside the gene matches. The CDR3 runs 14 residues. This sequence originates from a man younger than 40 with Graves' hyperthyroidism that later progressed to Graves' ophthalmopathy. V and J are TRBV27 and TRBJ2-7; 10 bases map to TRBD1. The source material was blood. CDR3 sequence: CASSLGTGEFEQYF. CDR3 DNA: TGTGCCAGCAGCCTAGGGACAGGGGAGTTCGAGCAGTACTTC.